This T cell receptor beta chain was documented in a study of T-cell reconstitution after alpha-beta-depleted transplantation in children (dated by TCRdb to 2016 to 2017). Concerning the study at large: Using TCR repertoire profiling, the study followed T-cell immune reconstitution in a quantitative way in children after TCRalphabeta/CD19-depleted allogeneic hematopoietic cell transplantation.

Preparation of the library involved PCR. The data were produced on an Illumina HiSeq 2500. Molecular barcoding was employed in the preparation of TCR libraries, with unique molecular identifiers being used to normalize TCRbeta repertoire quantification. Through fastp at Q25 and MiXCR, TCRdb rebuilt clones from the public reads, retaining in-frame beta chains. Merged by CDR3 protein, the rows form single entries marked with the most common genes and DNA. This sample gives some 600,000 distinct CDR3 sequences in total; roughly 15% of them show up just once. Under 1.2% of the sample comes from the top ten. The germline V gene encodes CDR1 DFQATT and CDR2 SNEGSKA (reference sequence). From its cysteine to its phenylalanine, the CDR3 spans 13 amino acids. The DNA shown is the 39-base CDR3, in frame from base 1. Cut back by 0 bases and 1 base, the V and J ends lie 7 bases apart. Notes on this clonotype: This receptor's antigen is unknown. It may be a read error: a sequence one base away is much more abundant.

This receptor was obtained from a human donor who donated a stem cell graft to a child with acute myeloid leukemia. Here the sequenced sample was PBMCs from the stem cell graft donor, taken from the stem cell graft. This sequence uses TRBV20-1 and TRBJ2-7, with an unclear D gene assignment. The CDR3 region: CSARDSGSYEQYF. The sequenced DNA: TGCAGTGCTAGAGATTCCGGTTCCTACGAGCAGTACTTC.